This T cell receptor beta chain was identified during a study of T cell changes during pregnancy in multiple sclerosis. Data came from immunoSEQ multiplex PCR; TCRdb stores just in-frame clones and leaves some out. The profile shows 40,000 to 45,000 clones, more than 85% of them singletons. CDR3 length: 13 amino acids. The trim removed 4 bases at V and 3 bases at J, leaving 3 bases unmatched. The V gene's germline CDR1 is SGDLS and CDR2 YYNGEE. The TCR was taken from a female donor with multiple sclerosis, enrolled in a pregnancy study. The sample consisted of CD4+ T cells from peripheral blood mononuclear cells, taken in the third trimester of pregnancy. The chain combines TRBV9 with TRBJ2-7; TRBD2 aligns across 8 bases. DNA of the CDR3: TGTGCCAGCAGCCTCGGGAGGGGCTACGAGCAGTACTTC. It encodes CASSLGRGYEQYF.